Below, one T cell receptor beta chain is given with its context. Its antigen is not identified. This sample also contains other DNA sequences that code for the same CDR3. The data were taken from a study of T cell responses to AZD1222 COVID-19 vaccine. Whole-study results and caveats: Mapped onto spike, vaccine-associated CD4 TCRs spanned it and were dominant at 160-218 and 743-854. Samples come after the peak T cell response, not at day 14. Donors were chiefly white British, with a greater number of females, and clonal diversity was perhaps underestimated.

Losses at the gene ends were 4 bases for V and 8 bases for J; bases not matched to a gene: 16. The CDR3 has 16 amino acids. Germline V gene sequence: CDR1 LNHNV, CDR2 YYDKDF (reference sequence). TCRdb keeps only in-frame clones here, not all; method: immunoSEQ multiplex PCR. The profile shows some 150,000 clones, roughly 94% of them singletons. The V gene is TRBV15, the J gene TRBJ1-1, with 7 bases identical to TRBD1. This clonotype was obtained from an adult in good health. The starting material was peripheral blood, obtained on day 0 of AZD1222 vaccination. CDR3 nucleotides: TGTGCCACCAGCATCCCGACAGGGAACGGGGATACCGAAGCTTTCTTT. Translated: CATSIPTGNGDTEAFF.